This TCR beta chain originates from a study of blood T cells in healthy people across ages (dated by TCRdb to about 2015). For the wider study: In model experiments, roughly one uniquely barcoded TCR beta cDNA molecule per two T cells was captured by template switching. The study measured age-related changes in TCR beta repertoire diversity using deep sequencing normalized with unique cDNA molecular identifiers. The donors were split into four age groups: young (average around 15 years), middle-aged (39), aged (more than 55) and long-lived (over 80). For two donors (one aged 18 to 29 and one aged 80 or older), the study analyzed two additional independent replicas of 1 million unique cDNA reads from the same blood draw. Beyond this particular receptor, the publication reports: Observed TCR beta diversity correlated strongly with the percentage of naive T cells measured by flow cytometry. Donor CMV infection status was unknown, potentially confounding age-related changes in expanded clonotypes. Estimates of total diversity based on one million sequenced T cells were considered lower bounds and underestimates. Because profiling used bulk unsorted PBMCs, naive and antigen-experienced compartments could not be compared conclusively. The long-lived group showed more naive CD4+ T cells, fewer expanded clones and increased TCR diversity than the aged group, suggesting age selection. Observed TCR beta diversity per million T cells fell roughly linearly with age, and a significant reduction was already apparent by age roughly 41.

The cysteine opens and the phenylalanine closes a CDR3 of 11 amino acids. Kept here is only the CDR3 DNA, which spans 33 bases and is read in frame from base 1. CDR1 and CDR2 are drawn from the germline V gene (reference sequence): DFQATT, SNEGSKA. The V and J ends are trimmed by 6 bases and 7 bases, leaving 12 bases between them. Libraries were made using 5' RACE. The instrument given in TCRdb is Illumina HiSeq 2500. A second roughly 6 to 12 cycle PCR used a sample-barcoded 5' primer and a J-beta primer mix. Each TCR beta cDNA molecule received a unique molecular identifier from a template-switch 5' adaptor carrying 12 random nucleotides. At least 3 million CDR3-containing paired-end reads were obtained from each sample. The Mint cDNA synthesis kit, primed by a TRBC-specific oligonucleotide, was used to synthesize first-strand cDNA from all RNA. All cDNA was treated with uracil-DNA glycosylase and then went through a first 18-cycle PCR with the universal primers M1SS and BC2_uni_R. Per the source publication's procedure: For normalization, 1 million high-quality reads were randomly selected from each sample, with every read carrying a distinct molecular identifier. Instead of being binned into consensus sequences, reads with shared molecular identifiers were discarded. MiTCR, set to a Q25 quality threshold and the strictest error-elimination algorithm, was used for CDR3 identification, clonotype clustering and error correction. A nonparametric unseen species model with Euler transformation was used to estimate a lower bound on total TCR beta diversity. TCRdb reanalyzed the raw reads on its own, using fastp at Q25 for trimming and MiXCR for clone calling, and kept in-frame beta chains. Every entry covers one CDR3 protein and lists the most common genes and DNA from its rows. In this record, the V and J calls reflect TCRdb's handling and not the investigators' own analysis. The sample yields about 570,000 distinct CDR3 sequences; about 27% were counted once. The ten largest clones take up about 3.3% of the sample.

The roughly 39 donors, aged 6 to 90 years, were systemically healthy Caucasian individuals from Russia. Each donor gave 8 to 10 milliliters of peripheral blood, collected into EDTA-treated Vacutainer tubes. Ficoll-Paque density-gradient centrifugation was used to isolate PBMCs, with at least 6.5 million per sample. Trizol reagent was used to extract total RNA from PBMCs, with at least 6 micrograms per sample. For every donor, an aliquot of PBMCs went through flow cytometry to measure the percentages of naive CD45RAhigh/CD27high T cells. This clonotype occurred a few times. Its recognized antigen is unknown. Per-nucleotide qualities are absent, and no much larger clonotype sits a single base away. The same sample was also used in a study of T cells of mothers and their children. That second report states: Nine systemically healthy Caucasian individuals served as donors, namely three mothers together with their six children. cDNA synthesis consumed the entire amount of extracted RNA, loaded at about 1.6 ug RNA in each 15 ul reaction. In the second PCR, sample barcodes and 2-4 random nucleotides were introduced via the M1S primer. Over 8.5 million TCR beta CDR3 reads were obtained for each mother, and 2.5 million to 3 million reads were obtained for each child. Thymic selection similarly shapes TCR recombination output in related and unrelated pairs, with minor effect from inherited differences. Normalized repertoire overlap in related mother-child pairs was always slightly higher than in unrelated mother-child pairs, but the difference was never significant. With a sensitivity of about 100 clones per million clonotypes, no persistent microchimeric T cell clones were detected. To look for features that set related mother-child pairs apart from unrelated individuals, the researchers ran deep NGS to compare the TCR beta repertoires of mothers and children. The mean age was 40 +/- 4 years for the mothers and around 11 +/- 4 years for the children. After adapter ligation was performed with NEBNext reagents, the libraries were sequenced on an Illumina HiSeq 2000 with 100+100 nt paired-end reads. To prevent cross-contamination, the mother and child libraries were prepared one month apart and sequenced in separate runs. Each donor had between roughly 450,000 and 2,300,000 distinct TCR beta clonotypes identified. Naive TCR beta clonotypes were estimated from low-frequency clonotypes matched to each donor's FACS-determined naive share, without sorting.

The rearrangement combines TRBV20-1 with TRBJ1-2; no confident D gene assignment can be made. The sequenced sample consisted of blood. The receptor comes from a boy between 2 and 15 years old in good health. CDR3 loop: CSAPRTGGYTF. The DNA sequence follows: TGCAGTGCCCCACGGACCGGTGGCTACACCTTC.